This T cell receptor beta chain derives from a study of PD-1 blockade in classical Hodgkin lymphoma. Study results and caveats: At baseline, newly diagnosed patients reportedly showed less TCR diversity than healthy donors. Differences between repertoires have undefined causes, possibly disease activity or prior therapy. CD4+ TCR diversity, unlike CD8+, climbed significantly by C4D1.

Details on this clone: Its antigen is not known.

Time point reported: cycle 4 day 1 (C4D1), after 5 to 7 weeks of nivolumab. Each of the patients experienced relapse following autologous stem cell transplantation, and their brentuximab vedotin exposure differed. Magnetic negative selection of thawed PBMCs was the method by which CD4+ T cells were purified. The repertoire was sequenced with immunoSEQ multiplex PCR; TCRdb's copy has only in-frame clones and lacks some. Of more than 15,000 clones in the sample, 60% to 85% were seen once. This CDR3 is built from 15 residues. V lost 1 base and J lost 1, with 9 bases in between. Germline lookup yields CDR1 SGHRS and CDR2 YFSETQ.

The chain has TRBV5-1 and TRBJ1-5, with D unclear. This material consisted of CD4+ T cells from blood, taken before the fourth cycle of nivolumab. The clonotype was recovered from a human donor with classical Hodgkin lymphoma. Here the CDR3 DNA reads TGCGCCAGCAGCTTGTACGGGAGAAGCAATCAGCCCCAGCATTTT. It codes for CASSLYGRSNQPQHF.